Listed below are T cell receptor beta chains from one sample, sequenced in a study of vaccination and CD4 T cells after COVID-19. MiXCR, applied by TCRdb to the PCR reads, yields one record per CDR3 protein. Of 13,000 to 15,000 distinct CDR3 sequences detected, 65% to 80% appear once; the ten largest clones hold about a sixth. Antigens for these TCRs are unknown. Sequencing was performed on CD4+ T cells from blood, cultured in vitro. These receptors originate from a human donor who had recovered from COVID-19. Each CDR3 is given with its conserved first and last residue. A D gene is named only where the DNA matches it firmly. Clone size, where shown, is once, few, many, or a class for clones that have expanded.

J: TRBJ1-5; D: .; V: TRBV6-2/TRBV6-3; size: .; DNA: TGTGCCAGCATCTCTCGGGGGGATAGCAATCAGCCCCAGCATTTT; CDR3: CASISRGDSNQPQHF
J: TRBJ1-1; D: TRBD1; V: TRBV29-1; size: .; DNA: TGCAGCGTTGAATTTGGCAGGGGGGGCACTGAAGCTTTCTTT; CDR3: CSVEFGRGGTEAFF
J: TRBJ1-1; D: .; V: TRBV6-5; size: few; DNA: TGTGCCAGCAGTTACGCGGGGAGGATGAACACTGAAGCTTTCTTT; CDR3: CASSYAGRMNTEAFF
J: TRBJ1-5; D: TRBD1; V: TRBV6-2/TRBV6-3; size: few; DNA: TGTGCCAGCAGTTACATTCAGGGGGCAGGCAATCAGCCCCAGCATTTT; CDR3: CASSYIQGAGNQPQHF
J: TRBJ1-2; D: .; V: TRBV11-2; size: few; DNA: TGTGCCAGCAGCTCCACCTCCGGGACAATCGATGGCTACACCTTC; CDR3: CASSSTSGTIDGYTF
J: TRBJ1-6; D: .; V: TRBV7-6; size: few; DNA: TGTGCTAGCAGCCGAGACAGAAATTCACCCCTCCACTTT; CDR3: CASSRDRNSPLHF
J: TRBJ2-3; D: TRBD2; V: TRBV12-3/TRBV12-4; size: .; DNA: TGTGCCAGCAGTTTCCCCACTAGCGGGAGAACCACAGATACGCAGTATTTT; CDR3: CASSFPTSGRTTDTQYF
J: TRBJ1-5; D: .; V: TRBV12-3/TRBV12-4; size: .; DNA: TGTGCCAGCAGTTTTCAGAGCAATCAGCCCCAGCATTTT; CDR3: CASSFQSNQPQHF
J: TRBJ1-2; D: .; V: TRBV6-2/TRBV6-3; size: .; DNA: TGTGCCATATCAGGGTTCGGGGCCCGAGCTAACTATGGCTACACCTTC; CDR3: CAISGFGARANYGYTF
J: TRBJ1-1; D: .; V: TRBV20-1; size: few; DNA: TGCAGTGCTAGAGTTGGAGGGCGGAGTGAAGCTTTCTTT; CDR3: CSARVGGRSEAFF